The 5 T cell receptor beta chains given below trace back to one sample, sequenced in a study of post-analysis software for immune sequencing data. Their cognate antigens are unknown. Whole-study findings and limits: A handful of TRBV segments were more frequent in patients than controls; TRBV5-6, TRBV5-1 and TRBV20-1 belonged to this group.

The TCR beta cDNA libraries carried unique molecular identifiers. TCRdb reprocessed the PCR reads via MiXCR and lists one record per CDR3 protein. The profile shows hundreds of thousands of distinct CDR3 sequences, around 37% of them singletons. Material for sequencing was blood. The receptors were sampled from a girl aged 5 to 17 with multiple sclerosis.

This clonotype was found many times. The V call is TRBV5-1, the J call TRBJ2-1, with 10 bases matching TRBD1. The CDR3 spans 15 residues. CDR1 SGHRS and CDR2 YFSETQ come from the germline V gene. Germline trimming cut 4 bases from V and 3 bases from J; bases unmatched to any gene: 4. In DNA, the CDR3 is TGCGCCAGCAGCCCGGGACAGGGGAGCTACAATGAGCAGTTCTTC. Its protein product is CASSPGQGSYNEQFF. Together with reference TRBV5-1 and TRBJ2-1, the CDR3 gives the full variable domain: KAGVTQTPRYLIKTRGQQVTLSCSPISGHRSVSWYQQTPGQGLQFLFEYFSETQRNKGNFPGRFSGRQFSNSRSEMNVSTLELGDSALYLCASSPGQGSYNEQFFGPGTRLTVL.

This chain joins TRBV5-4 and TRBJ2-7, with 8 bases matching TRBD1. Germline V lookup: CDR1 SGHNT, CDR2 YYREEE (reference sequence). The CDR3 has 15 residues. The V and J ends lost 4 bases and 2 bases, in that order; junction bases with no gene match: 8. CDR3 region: CASSPPGQATYEQYF. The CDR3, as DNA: TGTGCCAGCAGCCCCCCGGGACAGGCAACCTACGAGCAGTACTTC.

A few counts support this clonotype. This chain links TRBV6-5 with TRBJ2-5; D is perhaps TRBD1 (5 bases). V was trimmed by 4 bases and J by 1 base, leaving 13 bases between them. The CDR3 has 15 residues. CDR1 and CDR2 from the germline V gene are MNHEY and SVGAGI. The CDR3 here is CASSSSTDFQETQYF. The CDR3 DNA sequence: TGTGCCAGCAGTTCGTCGACAGATTTCCAAGAGACCCAGTACTTC.

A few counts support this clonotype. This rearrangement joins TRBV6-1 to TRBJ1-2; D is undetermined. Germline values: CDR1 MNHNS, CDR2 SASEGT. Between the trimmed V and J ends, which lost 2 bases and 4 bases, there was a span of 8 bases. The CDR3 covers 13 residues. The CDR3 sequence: CASSEWAVYGYTF. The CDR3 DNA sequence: TGTGCCAGCAGTGAATGGGCGGTCTATGGCTACACCTTC.

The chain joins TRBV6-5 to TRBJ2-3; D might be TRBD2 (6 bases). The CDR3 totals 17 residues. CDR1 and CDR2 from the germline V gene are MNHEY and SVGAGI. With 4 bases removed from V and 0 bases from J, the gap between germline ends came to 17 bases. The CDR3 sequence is CASSSTGLFTSTDTQYF. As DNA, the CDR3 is TGTGCCAGCAGTTCCACGGGACTGTTTACTAGCACAGATACGCAGTATTTT.